This TCR beta chain is drawn from a study of molecular identifiers for immune sequencing clone quantification. The overall study: Replicate experiments took RNA from approximately 20,000 or 100,000 naive CD8 cells, divided it five ways and sequenced four.

Libraries for naive CD8 T cells, which were made from roughly 18,000 to 920,000 sorted cells, drew on 10%, 30% or 50% of the RNA. Study results and caveats: Single-cell amounts of spiked Jurkat TCR RNA were reportedly detectable among over 900,000 naive cells.

Previously reported methods and listed TCR primers produced the bulk TCR libraries. TCRdb used MiXCR to reprocess the PCR reads, holding one entry per CDR3 protein. Of around 480,000 distinct CDR3 sequences in the sample, 25% were seen once. The J segment lost 3 bases and the V segment lost 6 bases, leaving 2 bases of the junction unmatched. The CDR3 totals 14 residues. Germline loops: CDR1 MNHEY, CDR2 SMNVEV (reference sequence). This clonotype was seen ten or more times. What it binds is not known. Sequencing was carried out using naive CD8+ T cells from blood, with Jurkat cell RNA spiked in. Indicated subset: FACS-sorted CD8+CD4-CCR7+CD45RA+ naive T cells. This chain uses TRBV27 with TRBJ2-7; 13 nucleotides agree with TRBD2. This clonotype was obtained from a human donor in good health. Some libraries in this study had Jurkat cell RNA spiked in. CDR3 sequence: CASSGLAGDYEQYF. CDR3 sequence (DNA): TGTGCCAGCAGCGGACTAGCGGGGGACTACGAGCAGTACTTC.